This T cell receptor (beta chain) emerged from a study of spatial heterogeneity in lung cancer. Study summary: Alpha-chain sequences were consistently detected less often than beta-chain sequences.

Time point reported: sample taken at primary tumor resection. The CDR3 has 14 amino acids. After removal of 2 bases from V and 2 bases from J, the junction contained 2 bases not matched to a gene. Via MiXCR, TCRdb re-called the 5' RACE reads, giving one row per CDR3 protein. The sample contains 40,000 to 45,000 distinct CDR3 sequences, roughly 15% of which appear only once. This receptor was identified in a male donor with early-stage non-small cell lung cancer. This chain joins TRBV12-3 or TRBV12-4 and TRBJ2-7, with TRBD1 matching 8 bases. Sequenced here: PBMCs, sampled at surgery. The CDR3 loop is CASSLRQGTYEQYF. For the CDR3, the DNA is TGTGCCAGCAGTTTAAGACAGGGGACCTACGAGCAGTACTTC.